This T cell receptor beta chain was sequenced for a study of OX40 agonist ivuxolimab in advanced cancers. Trimming took off 1 base at V and 6 bases at J, with 15 bases between the two ends. This CDR3 has 15 residues. The germline gives CDR1 SGHTA, CDR2 FQGNSA. Sequenced by immunoSEQ multiplex PCR; TCRdb stores in-frame clones only, minus some. This table holds around 69,000 clones, roughly 87% found once. The starting material was CD4+ or CD8+ T cells sorted from blood, obtained in a trial of the OX40 agonist ivuxolimab. This clonotype was sampled from an adult with an advanced solid tumor such as melanoma, head and neck, liver or kidney cancer. V usage is TRBV7-2 and J usage is TRBJ1-2; no clear D gene. The CDR3 DNA follows: TGTGCCAGCAGCTTAGAATTTACAGCACCCCATGGCTACACCTTC. This encodes CASSLEFTAPHGYTF.